This T cell receptor beta chain was found in a study of response to subunit inactivated influenza vaccine. Notes on the study in general: The authors proposed limited new T cell recruitment per seasonal influenza vaccination.

Germline CDR1 reads MNHEY; CDR2 reads SVGAGI. The CDR3 runs 16 residues. The V end was cut by 0 bases, the J end by 8 bases, with 17 bases between. This clonotype occurred a few times. What it binds is unknown. TCRdb recomputed calls from the RT-PCR reads with MiXCR, one row per CDR3 protein. The repertoire holds almost 600,000 distinct CDR3 sequences, less than 15% seen once, with 8.5% to 14% in the top ten. The sequencing used PBMCs from blood, collected 11 to 12 days after vaccination. The chain joins TRBV6-5 to TRBJ2-1; a weak D match, TRBD2 (6 bases). The source is a man aged 45-65 years who received an inactivated influenza vaccine. CDR3 bases: TGTGCCAGCAGTTACTCTTGGGGTCCCGGGGGTTATGAGCAGTTCTTC. Translation gives CASSYSWGPGGYEQFF.